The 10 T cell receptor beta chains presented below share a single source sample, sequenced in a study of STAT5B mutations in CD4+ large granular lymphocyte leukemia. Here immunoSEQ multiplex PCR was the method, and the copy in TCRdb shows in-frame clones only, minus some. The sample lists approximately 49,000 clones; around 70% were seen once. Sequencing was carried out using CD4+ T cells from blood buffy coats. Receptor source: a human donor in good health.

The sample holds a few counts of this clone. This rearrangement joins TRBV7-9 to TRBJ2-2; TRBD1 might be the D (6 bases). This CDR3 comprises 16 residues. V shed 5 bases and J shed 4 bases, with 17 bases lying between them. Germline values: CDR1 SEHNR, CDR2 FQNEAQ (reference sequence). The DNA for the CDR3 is TGTGCCAGCAGCCTCCCCGGACAGTTTGGCACCGGGGAGCTGTTTTTT. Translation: CASSLPGQFGTGELFF. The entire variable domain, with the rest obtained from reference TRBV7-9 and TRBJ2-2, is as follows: DTGVSQNPRHKITKRGQNVTFRCDPISEHNRLYWYRQTLGQGPEFLTYFQNEAQLEKSRLLSDRFSAERPKGSFSTLEIQRTEQGDSAMYLCASSLPGQFGTGELFFGEGSRLTVL.

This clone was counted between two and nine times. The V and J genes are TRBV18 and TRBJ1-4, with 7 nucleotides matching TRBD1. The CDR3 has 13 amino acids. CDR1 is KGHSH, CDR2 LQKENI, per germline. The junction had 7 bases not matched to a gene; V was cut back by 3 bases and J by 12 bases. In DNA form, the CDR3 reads TGTGCCAGCTCACCCCGTAGGGACAGCGAACTGTTTTTT. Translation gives CASSPRRDSELFF.

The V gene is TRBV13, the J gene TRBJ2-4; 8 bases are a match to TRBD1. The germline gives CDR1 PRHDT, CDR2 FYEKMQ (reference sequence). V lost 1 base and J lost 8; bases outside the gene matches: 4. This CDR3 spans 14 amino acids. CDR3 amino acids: CASSLAGGGDIQYF. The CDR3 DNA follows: TGTGCCAGCAGCTTAGCAGGGGGCGGAGACATTCAGTACTTC.

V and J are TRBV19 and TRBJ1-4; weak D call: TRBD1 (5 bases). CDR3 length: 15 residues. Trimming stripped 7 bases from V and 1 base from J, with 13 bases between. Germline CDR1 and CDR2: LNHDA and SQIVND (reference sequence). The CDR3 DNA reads TGTGCCAGTACTCCGGGCGGGGGAACTAATGAAAAACTGTTTTTT. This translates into CASTPGGGTNEKLFF.

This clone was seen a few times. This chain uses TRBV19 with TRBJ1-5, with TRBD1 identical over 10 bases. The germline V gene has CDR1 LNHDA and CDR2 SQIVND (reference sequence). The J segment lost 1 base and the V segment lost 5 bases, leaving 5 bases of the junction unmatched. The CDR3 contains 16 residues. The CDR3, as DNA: TGTGCCAGTAGTTTGACAGGGGGCTGGAGCAATCAGCCCCAGCATTTT. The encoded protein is CASSLTGGWSNQPQHF.

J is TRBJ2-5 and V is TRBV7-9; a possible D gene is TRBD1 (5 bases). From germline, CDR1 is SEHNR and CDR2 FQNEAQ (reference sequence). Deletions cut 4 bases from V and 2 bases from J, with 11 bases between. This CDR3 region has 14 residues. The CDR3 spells CASSSLTVQETQYF. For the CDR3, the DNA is TGTGCCAGCAGCTCCTTGACAGTTCAAGAGACCCAGTACTTC.

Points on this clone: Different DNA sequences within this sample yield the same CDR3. DNA of the CDR3: TGTGCCAGTAGTATCAAACAGGGGGGTTCACCCCTCCACTTT. Translating gives CASSIKQGGSPLHF. The gene calls are TRBV19 and TRBJ1-6, with 8 bases lining up with TRBD1. Looked up from germline, CDR1 is LNHDA and CDR2 is SQIVND (reference sequence). The CDR3 extends over 14 amino acids. The V and J ends lost 3 bases and 9 bases, in that order; junction bases with no gene match: 4.

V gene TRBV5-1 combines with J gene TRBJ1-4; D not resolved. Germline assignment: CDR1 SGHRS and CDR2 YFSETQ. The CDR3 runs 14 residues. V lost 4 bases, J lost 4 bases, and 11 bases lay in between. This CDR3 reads CASSPPGYNEKLFF. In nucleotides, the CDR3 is TGCGCCAGCAGCCCCCCGGGGTATAATGAAAAACTGTTTTTT. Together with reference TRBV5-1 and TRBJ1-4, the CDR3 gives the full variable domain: KAGVTQTPRYLIKTRGQQVTLSCSPISGHRSVSWYQQTPGQGLQFLFEYFSETQRNKGNFPGRFSGRQFSNSRSEMNVSTLELGDSALYLCASSPPGYNEKLFFGSGTQLSVL.

Written as DNA, the CDR3 is TGTGCCAGCGGTGGGGGGGGGCCGGGAGAGACCCAGTACTTC. The encoded protein is CASGGGGPGETQYF. The V call is TRBV7-2, the J call TRBJ2-5, with D perhaps matching TRBD2 (7 bases). This CDR3 comprises 14 residues. Germline CDR1 reads SGHTA; CDR2 reads FQGNSA. V was trimmed by 8 bases and J by 4 bases, leaving 17 bases between them.

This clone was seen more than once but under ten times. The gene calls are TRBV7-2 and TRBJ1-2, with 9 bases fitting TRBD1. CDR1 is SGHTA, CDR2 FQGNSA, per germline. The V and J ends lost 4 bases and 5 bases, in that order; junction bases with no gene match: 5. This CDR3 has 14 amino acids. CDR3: CASSSSQGAYGYTF. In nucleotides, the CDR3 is TGTGCCAGCAGCTCCTCACAGGGGGCGTATGGCTACACCTTC.